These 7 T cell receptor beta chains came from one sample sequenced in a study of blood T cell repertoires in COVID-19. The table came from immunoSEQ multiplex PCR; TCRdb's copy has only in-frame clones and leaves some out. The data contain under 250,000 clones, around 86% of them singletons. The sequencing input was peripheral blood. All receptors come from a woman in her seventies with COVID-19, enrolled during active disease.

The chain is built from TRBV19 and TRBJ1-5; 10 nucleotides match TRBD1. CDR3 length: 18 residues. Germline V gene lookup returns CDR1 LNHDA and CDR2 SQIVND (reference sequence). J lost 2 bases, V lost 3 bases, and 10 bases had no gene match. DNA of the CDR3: TGTGCCAGTAGTATCAGAATTGCGGGGACAGGGGGCAATCAGCCCCAGCATTTT. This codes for CASSIRIAGTGGNQPQHF.

The CDR3 loop reads CASSSPSNSGTGELFF. CDR3 in DNA: TGTGCCAGCAGTTCTCCTAGCAACTCGGGGACCGGGGAGCTGTTTTTT. V usage is TRBV28 and J usage is TRBJ2-2; possible D gene TRBD2, 5 bases. This CDR3 has 16 amino acids. The germline V and J ends were trimmed by 4 bases and 5 bases, with 17 bases remaining between them. Germline V gives CDR1 MDHEN, CDR2 SYDVKM.

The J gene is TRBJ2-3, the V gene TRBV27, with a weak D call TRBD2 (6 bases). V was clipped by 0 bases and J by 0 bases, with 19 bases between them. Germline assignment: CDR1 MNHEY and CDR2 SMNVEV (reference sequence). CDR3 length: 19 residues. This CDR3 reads CASSLSVGRGNDSTDTQYF. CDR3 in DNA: TGTGCCAGCAGTTTATCGGTTGGGCGGGGCAACGATAGCACAGATACGCAGTATTTT.

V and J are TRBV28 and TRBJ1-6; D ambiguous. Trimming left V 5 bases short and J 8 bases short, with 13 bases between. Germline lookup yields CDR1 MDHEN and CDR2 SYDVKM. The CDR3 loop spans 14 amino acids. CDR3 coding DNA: TGTGCCAGCAGTCGCGCAAGCACCTATTCACCCCTCCACTTT. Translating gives CASSRASTYSPLHF.

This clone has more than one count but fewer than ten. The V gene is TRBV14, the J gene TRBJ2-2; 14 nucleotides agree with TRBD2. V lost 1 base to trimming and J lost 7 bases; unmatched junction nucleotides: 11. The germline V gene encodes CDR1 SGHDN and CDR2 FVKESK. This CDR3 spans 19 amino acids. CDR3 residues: CASSQGRWTSGRRGGELFF. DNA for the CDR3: TGTGCCAGCAGCCAAGGGCGGTGGACTAGCGGGAGGAGAGGCGGGGAGCTGTTTTTT.

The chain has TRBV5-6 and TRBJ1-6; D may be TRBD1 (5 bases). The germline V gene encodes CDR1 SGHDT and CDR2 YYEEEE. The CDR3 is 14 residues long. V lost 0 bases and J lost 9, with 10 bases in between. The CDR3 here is CASSLVSRASPLHF. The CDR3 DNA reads TGTGCCAGCAGCTTGGTTTCCAGGGCTTCACCCCTCCACTTT.

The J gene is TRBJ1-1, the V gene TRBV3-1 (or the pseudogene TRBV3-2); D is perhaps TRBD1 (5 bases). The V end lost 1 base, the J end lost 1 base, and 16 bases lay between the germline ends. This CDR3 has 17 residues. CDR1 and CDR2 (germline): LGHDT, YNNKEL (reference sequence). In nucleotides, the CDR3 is TGTGCCAGCAGCCAAGGCGACAGATCATTCGGGAACACTGAAGCTTTCTTT. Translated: CASSQGDRSFGNTEAFF.